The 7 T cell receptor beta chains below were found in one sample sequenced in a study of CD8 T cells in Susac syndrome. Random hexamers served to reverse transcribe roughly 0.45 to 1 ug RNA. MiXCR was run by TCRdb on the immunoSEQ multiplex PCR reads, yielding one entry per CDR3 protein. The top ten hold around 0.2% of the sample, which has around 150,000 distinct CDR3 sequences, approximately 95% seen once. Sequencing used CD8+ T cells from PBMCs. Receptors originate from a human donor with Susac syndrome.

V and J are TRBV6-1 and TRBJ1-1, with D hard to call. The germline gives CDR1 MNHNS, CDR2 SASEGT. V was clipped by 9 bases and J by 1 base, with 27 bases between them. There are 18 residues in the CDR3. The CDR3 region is CASRAGMAGVTENTEAFF. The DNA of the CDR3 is TGTGCCAGTAGAGCCGGGATGGCCGGGGTGACTGAGAACACTGAAGCTTTCTTT.

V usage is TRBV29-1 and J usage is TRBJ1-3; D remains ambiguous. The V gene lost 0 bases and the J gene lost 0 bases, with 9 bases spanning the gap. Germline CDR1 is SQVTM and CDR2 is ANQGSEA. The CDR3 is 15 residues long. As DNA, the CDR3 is TGCAGCGTTGAAGATAGGAGGAACTCTGGAAACACCATATATTTT. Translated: CSVEDRRNSGNTIYF.

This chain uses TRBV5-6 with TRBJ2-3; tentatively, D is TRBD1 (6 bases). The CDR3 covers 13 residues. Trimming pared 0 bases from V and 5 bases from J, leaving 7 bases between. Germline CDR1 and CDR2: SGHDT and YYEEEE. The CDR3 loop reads CASSLGRGDTQYF. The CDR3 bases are TGTGCCAGCAGCTTGGGCAGGGGAGATACGCAGTATTTT.

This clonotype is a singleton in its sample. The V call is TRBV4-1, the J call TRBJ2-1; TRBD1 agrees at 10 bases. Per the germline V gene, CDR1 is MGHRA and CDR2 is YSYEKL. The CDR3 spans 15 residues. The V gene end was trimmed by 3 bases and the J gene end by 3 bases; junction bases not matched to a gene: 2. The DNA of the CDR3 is TGCGCCAGCAGCCAGGGACAGGGGTTCTACAATGAGCAGTTCTTC. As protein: CASSQGQGFYNEQFF.

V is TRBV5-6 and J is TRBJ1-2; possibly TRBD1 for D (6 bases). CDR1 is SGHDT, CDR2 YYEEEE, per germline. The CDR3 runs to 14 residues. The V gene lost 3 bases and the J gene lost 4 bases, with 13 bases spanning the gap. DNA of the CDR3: TGTGCCAGCAGCTGGGGAAGGGACATCTATGGCTACACCTTC. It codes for CASSWGRDIYGYTF.

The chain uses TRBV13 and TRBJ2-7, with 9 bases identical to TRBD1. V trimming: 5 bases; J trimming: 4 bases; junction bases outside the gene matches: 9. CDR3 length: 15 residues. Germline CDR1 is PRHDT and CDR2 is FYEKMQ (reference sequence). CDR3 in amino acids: CASSPKDRGGYEQYF. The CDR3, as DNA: TGTGCCAGCAGCCCGAAGGACAGGGGAGGGTACGAGCAGTACTTC.

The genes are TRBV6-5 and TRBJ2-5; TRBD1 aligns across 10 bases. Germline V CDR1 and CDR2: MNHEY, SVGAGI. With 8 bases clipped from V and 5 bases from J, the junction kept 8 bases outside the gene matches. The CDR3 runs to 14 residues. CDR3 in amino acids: CASVPGQGQETQYF. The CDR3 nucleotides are TGTGCCAGCGTGCCGGGACAGGGGCAGGAGACCCAGTACTTC.